This TCR beta chain was sequenced during a study of cytomegalovirus exposure and HLA in healthy donors. About this clone itself: What it binds is unknown.

Germline CDR1 and CDR2: SGHDN and FVKESK. The CDR3 length is 16 residues. Trimming stripped 3 bases from V and 7 bases from J, with 18 bases between. Whole-study findings and limits: Researchers reported that a few CMV-associated chains were confirmed in vitro as CMV antigen-specific. Rarity marked most TCR sequences, yet some public TCRs occurred in many donors. In a later analysis, TCR beta V- and J-gene trimming was associated with a missense DCLRE1C variant.

60 Vbeta and 13 Jbeta primers were used in PCR. The protocol was immunoSEQ multiplex PCR, while the TCRdb copy is restricted to in-frame clones and leaves out a portion. The sample includes about 46,000 clones. This receptor was identified in a woman between 40 and 55 years old in good health and CMV-seronegative. The V call is TRBV14, the J call TRBJ2-2; D gene unclear. The specimen was PBMCs. The CDR3 DNA reads TGTGCCAGCAGCCACATGGCGGTAGAACGTGGCGGGGAGCTGTTTTTT. Translated: CASSHMAVERGGELFF. Full variable domain (remainder filled in from reference TRBV14 and TRBJ2-2): EAGVTQFPSHSVIEKGQTVTLRCDPISGHDNLYWYRRVMGKEIKFLLHFVKESKQDESGMPNNRFLAERTGGTYSTLKVQPAELEDSGVYFCASSHMAVERGGELFFGEGSRLTVL.